This T cell receptor (beta chain) was sequenced for a study of blood T cell repertoires in COVID-19. Germline-derived CDR1 and CDR2 are KGHSH and LQKENI. The CDR3 sequence is 14 residues long. V lost 5 bases and J 0 bases, leaving 11 bases between the germline ends. Some clones are missing from TCRdb's copy, which holds only in-frame ones; the method was immunoSEQ multiplex PCR. Here the sample spans 120,000 or so clones, around four fifths being singletons. The chain links TRBV18 to TRBJ2-7; no firm D call. What was sequenced was peripheral blood. This receptor was taken from a man older than 75 with active or convalescent COVID-19. The CDR3 DNA reads as TGTGCCAGCTCATCTCCGACAAGCTCCTACGAGCAGTACTTC. Translating it yields CASSSPTSSYEQYF.